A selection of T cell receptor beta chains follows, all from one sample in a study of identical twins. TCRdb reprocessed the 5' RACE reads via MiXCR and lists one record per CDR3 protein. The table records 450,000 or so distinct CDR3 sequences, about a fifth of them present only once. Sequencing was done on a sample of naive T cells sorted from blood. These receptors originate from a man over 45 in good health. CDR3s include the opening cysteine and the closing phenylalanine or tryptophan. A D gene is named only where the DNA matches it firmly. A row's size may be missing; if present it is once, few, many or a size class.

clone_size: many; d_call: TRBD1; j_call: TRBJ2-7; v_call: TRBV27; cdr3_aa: CASSTTGFGYEQYF; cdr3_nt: TGTGCCAGCAGTACGACAGGGTTTGGCTACGAGCAGTACTTC
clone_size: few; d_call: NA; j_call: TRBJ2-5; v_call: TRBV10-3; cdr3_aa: CASAGNQETQYF; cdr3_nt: TGTGCCAGCGCCGGGAACCAAGAGACCCAGTACTTC
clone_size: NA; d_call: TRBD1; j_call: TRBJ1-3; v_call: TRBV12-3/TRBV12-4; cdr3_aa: CASMDRFDSGNTIYF; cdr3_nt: TGTGCCAGCATGGACAGGTTCGACTCTGGAAACACCATATATTTT
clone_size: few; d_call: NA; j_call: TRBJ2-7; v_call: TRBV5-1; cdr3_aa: CASSSRANGSYEQYF; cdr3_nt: TGCGCCAGCAGCTCACGGGCTAATGGGTCCTACGAGCAGTACTTC
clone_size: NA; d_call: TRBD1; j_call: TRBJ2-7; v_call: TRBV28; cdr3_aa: CASSPLPGQGTYEQYF; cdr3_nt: TGTGCCAGCAGTCCCCTACCGGGACAGGGAACCTACGAGCAGTACTTC
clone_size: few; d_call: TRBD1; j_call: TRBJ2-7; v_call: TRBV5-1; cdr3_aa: CASSLRTGSDEQYF; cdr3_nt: TGCGCCAGCAGCTTGAGGACAGGGAGCGACGAGCAGTACTTC
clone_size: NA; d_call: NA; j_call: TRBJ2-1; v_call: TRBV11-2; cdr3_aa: CAISLGDWVYNEQFF; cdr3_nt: TGTGCCATCAGCTTAGGGGATTGGGTCTACAATGAGCAGTTCTTC
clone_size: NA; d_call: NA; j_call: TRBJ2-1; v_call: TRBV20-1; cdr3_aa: CSARVLTESAYNEQFF; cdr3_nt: TGCAGTGCTAGAGTGTTAACGGAGTCAGCCTACAATGAGCAGTTCTTC
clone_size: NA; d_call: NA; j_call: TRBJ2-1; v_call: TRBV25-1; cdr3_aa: CASSDYSRYNEQFF; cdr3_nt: TGTGCCAGCAGTGATTATTCCCGGTACAATGAGCAGTTCTTC
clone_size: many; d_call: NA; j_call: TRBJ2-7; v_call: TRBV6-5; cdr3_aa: CASSYQSATPYEQYF; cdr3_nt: TGTGCCAGCAGTTACCAATCGGCAACCCCCTACGAGCAGTACTTC
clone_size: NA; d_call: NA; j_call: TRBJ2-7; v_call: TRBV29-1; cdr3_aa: CSVWPLYEQYF; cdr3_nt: TGCAGCGTTTGGCCTCTCTACGAGCAGTACTTC
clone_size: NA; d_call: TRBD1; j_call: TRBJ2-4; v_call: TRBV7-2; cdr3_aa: CASSLGTGGLDF; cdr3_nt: TGTGCCAGCAGCTTAGGGACAGGGGGGCTGGACTTC
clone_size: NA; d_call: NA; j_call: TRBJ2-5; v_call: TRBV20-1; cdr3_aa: CSASYRVVRETQYF; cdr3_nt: TGCAGTGCTAGTTATAGGGTTGTGAGAGAGACCCAGTACTTC
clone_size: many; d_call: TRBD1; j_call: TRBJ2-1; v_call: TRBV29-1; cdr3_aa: CSVEKQGVNPYNEQFF; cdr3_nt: TGCAGCGTTGAGAAACAGGGGGTCAACCCCTACAATGAGCAGTTCTTC
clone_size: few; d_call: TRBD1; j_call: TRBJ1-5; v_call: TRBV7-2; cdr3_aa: CASSLGDRARSNQPQHF; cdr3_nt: TGTGCCAGCAGCTTAGGCGACAGGGCAAGAAGCAATCAGCCCCAGCATTTT
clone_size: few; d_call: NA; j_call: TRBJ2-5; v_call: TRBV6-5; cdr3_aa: CAVSKGGETQYF; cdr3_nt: TGTGCAGTTTCCAAGGGGGGTGAGACCCAGTACTTC
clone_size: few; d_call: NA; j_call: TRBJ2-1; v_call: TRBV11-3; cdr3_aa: CASSFSGIYNEQFF; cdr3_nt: TGTGCCAGCAGCTTTAGTGGGATTTACAATGAGCAGTTCTTC
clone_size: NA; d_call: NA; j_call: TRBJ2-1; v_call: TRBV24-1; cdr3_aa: CATSDSVADSSYNEQFF; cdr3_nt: TGTGCCACCAGTGATTCCGTAGCGGATTCCTCCTACAATGAGCAGTTCTTC
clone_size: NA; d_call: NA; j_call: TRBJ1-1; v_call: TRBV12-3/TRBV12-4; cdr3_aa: CASRPLNTEAFF; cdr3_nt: TGTGCCAGCAGGCCACTGAACACTGAAGCTTTCTTT
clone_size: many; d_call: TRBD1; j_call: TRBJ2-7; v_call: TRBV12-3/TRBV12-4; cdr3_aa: CASSDRGIYEQYF; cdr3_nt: TGTGCCAGCAGTGACAGGGGTATATACGAGCAGTACTTC
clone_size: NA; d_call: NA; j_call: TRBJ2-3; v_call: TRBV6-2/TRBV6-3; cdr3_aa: CASSYAGAGDTQYF; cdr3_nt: TGTGCCAGCAGTTATGCAGGGGCGGGGGATACGCAGTATTTT
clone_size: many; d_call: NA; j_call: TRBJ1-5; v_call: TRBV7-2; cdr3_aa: CASSLGTVEPQHF; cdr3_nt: TGTGCCAGCAGCTTGGGGACGGTGGAGCCCCAGCATTTT
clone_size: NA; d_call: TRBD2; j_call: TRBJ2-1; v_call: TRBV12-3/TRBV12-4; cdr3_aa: CACSLAGGPYNEQFF; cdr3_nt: TGTGCCTGCAGTTTAGCGGGAGGGCCCTACAATGAGCAGTTCTTC
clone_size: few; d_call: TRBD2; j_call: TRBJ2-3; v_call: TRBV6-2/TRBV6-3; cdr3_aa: CASSYPSGRENTDTQYF; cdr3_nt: TGTGCCAGCAGTTACCCGTCAGGGCGGGAGAACACAGATACGCAGTATTTT
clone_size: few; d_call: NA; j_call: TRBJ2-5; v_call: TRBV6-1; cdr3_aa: CASSLRGRAMETQYF; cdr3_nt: TGTGCCAGCAGCCTTCGTGGCCGGGCGATGGAGACCCAGTACTTC
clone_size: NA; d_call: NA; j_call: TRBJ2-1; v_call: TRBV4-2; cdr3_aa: CASSQPSDEQFF; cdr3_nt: TGTGCCAGCAGCCAACCTAGCGATGAGCAGTTCTTC
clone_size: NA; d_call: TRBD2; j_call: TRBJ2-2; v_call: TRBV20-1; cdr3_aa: CSAKLTSYSTGELFF; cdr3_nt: TGCAGTGCCAAGTTGACTAGCTATTCGACCGGGGAGCTGTTTTTT
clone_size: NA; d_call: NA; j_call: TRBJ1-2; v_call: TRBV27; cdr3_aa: CASSGRANYGYTF; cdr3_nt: TGTGCCAGCAGCGGGCGAGCTAACTATGGCTACACCTTC
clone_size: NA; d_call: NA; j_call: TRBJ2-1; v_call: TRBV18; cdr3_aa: CASSPPGRPLQDEQFF; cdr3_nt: TGTGCCAGCTCACCACCGGGACGCCCTCTTCAGGATGAGCAGTTCTTC
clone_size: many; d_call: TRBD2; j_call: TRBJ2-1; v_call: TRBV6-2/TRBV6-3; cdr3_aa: CATNKRASGGVSYNEQFF; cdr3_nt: TGTGCCACCAACAAACGGGCTAGCGGGGGGGTCTCCTACAATGAGCAGTTCTTC
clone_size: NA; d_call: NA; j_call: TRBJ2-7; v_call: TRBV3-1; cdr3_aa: CASSQDRTALPYEQYF; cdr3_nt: TGTGCCAGCAGCCAAGATCGTACCGCCCTACCCTACGAGCAGTACTTC
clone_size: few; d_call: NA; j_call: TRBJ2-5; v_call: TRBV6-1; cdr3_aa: CASALQRGQTQYF; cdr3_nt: TGTGCCAGCGCCCTACAACGGGGCCAGACCCAGTACTTC